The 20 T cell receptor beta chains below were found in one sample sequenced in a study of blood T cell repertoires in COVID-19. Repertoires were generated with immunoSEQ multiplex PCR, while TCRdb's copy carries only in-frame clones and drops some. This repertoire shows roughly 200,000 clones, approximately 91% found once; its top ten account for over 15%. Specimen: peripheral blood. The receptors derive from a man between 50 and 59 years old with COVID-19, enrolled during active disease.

CDR3 coding DNA: TGCGCCAGCAGCCCAGACCTACTAGCGGCCCTTGGGAATGAGCAGTTCTTC. As protein: CASSPDLLAALGNEQFF. This rearrangement joins TRBV5-1 to TRBJ2-1; the match to TRBD2 covers 8 bases. The germline V gene has CDR1 SGHRS and CDR2 YFSETQ. This CDR3 has 17 residues. The J segment lost 7 bases and the V segment lost 4 bases, leaving 16 bases of the junction unmatched.

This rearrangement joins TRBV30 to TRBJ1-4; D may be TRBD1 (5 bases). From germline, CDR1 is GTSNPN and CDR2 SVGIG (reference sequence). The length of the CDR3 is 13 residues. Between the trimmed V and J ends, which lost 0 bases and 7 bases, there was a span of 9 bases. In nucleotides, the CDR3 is TGTGCCTGGAGTGTACAGCAGGGTGAAAAACTGTTTTTT. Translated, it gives CAWSVQQGEKLFF.

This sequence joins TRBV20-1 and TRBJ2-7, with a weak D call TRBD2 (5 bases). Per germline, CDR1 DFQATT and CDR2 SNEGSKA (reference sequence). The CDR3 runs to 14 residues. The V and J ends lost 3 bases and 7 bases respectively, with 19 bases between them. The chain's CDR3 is CSASRLASTREQYF. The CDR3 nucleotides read TGCAGTGCTAGTAGGCTAGCATCCACTCGTGAGCAGTACTTC.

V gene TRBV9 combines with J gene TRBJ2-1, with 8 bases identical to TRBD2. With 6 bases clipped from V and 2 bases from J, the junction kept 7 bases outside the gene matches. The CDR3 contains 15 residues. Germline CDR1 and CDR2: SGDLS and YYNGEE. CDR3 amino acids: CASNMAGGTYNEQFF. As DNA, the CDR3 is TGTGCCAGCAATATGGCGGGGGGAACCTACAATGAGCAGTTCTTC.

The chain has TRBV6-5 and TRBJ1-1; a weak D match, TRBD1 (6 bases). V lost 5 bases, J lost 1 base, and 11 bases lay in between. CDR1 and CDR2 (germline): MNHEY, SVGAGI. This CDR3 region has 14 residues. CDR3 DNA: TGTGCCAGCAGTCAGACACAGGGGAACACTGAAGCTTTCTTT. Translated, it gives CASSQTQGNTEAFF.

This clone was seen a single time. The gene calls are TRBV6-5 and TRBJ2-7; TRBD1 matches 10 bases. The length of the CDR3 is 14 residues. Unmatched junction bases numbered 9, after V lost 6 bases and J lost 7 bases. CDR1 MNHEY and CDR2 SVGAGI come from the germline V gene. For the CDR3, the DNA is TGTGCCAGCAGACCCGGGACAGGGGTTGGGGAGCAGTACTTC. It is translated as CASRPGTGVGEQYF.

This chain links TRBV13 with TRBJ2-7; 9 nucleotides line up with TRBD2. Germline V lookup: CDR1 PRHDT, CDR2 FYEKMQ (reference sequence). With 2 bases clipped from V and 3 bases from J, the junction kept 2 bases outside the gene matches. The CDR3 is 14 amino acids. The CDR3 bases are TGTGCCAGCAGCTTATTTAGCGGGGGCTACGAGCAGTACTTC. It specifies CASSLFSGGYEQYF.

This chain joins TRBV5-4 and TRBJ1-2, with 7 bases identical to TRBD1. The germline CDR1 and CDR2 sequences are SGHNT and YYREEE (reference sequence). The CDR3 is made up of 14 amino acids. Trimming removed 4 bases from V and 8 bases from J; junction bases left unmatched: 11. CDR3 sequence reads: CASSPRQGSRGYTF. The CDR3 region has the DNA TGTGCCAGCAGCCCACGACAGGGTTCGCGGGGCTACACCTTC.

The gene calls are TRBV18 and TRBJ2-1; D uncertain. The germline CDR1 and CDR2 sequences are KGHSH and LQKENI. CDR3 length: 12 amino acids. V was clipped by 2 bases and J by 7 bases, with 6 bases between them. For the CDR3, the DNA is TGTGCCAGCTCACCATCGCAGAATGAGCAGTTCTTC. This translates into CASSPSQNEQFF.

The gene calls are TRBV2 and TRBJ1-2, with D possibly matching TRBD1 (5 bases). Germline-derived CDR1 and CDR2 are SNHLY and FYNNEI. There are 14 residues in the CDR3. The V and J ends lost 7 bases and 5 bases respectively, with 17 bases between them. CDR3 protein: CASIVQAFLYGYTF. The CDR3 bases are TGTGCCAGCATTGTACAGGCCTTCTTATATGGCTACACCTTC.

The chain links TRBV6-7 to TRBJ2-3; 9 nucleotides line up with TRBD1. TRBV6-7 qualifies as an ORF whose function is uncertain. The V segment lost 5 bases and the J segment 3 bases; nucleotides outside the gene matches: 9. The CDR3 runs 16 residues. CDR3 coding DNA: TGTGCCAGCAGTATCCCCGGGACAGGGTTAACAGATACGCAGTATTTT. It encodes CASSIPGTGLTDTQYF.

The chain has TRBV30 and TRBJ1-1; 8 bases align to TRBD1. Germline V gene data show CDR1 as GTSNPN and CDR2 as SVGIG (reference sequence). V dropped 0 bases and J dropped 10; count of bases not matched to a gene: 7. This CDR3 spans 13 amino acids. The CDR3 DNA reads TGTGCCTGGAGTGTACGAGACAGGGGTCTAGCTTTCTTT. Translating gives CAWSVRDRGLAFF.

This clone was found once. CDR3 bases: TGTGCCAGCAGCCAAGACCAGGGTATAGTCGGCTACACCTTC. Residues: CASSQDQGIVGYTF. This sequence joins TRBV3-1 (or the pseudogene TRBV3-2) and TRBJ1-2; possible D gene TRBD1, 5 bases. V lost 0 bases and J 8 bases, leaving 13 bases between the germline ends. The germline CDR1 and CDR2 sequences are LGHDT and YNNKEL (reference sequence). The CDR3 runs 14 residues.

CDR3 sequence (DNA): TGTGCCAGCAGTTACCCCCTGACAGATACGCAGTATTTT. This translates into CASSYPLTDTQYF. The chain links TRBV6-6 to TRBJ2-3; D is unclear. Germline V CDR1 and CDR2: MNHNY, SVGAGI (reference sequence). CDR3 length: 13 amino acids. The V and J ends lost 2 bases and 3 bases respectively, with 6 bases between them.

Here the CDR3 DNA reads TGTGCCAGCAAGGGGGCCCTAGTCCGGGGACACAATGAGCAGTTCTTC. Translation gives CASKGALVRGHNEQFF. V gene TRBV2 combines with J gene TRBJ2-1, with TRBD1 identical over 7 bases. Germline V lookup: CDR1 SNHLY, CDR2 FYNNEI. CDR3 length: 16 residues. V was clipped by 7 bases and J by 5 bases; unmatched bases: 14.

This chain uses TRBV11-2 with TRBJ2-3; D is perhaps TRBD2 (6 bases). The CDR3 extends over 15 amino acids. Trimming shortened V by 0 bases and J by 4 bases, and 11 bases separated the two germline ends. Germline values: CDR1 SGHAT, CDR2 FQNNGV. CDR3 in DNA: TGTGCCAGCAGCTTAGATCTAGCGAACGCAGATACGCAGTATTTT. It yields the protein CASSLDLANADTQYF. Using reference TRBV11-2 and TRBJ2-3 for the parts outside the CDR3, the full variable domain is EAGVAQSPRYKIIEKRQSVAFWCNPISGHATLYWYQQILGQGPKLLIQFQNNGVVDDSQLPKDRFSAERLKGVDSTLKIQPAKLEDSAVYLCASSLDLANADTQYFGPGTRLTVL.

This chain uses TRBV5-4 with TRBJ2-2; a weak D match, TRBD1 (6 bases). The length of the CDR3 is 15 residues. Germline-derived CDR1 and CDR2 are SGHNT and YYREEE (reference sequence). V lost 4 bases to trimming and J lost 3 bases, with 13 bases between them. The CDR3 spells CASSRAGVHTGELFF. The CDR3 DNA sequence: TGTGCCAGCAGCCGGGCAGGGGTTCACACCGGGGAGCTGTTTTTT.

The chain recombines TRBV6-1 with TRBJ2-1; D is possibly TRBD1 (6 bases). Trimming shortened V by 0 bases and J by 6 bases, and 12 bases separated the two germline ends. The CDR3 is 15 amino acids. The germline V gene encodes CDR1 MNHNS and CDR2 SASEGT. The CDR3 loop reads CASSEAGDNSNEQFF. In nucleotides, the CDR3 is TGTGCCAGCAGTGAAGCAGGGGACAATTCCAATGAGCAGTTCTTC.

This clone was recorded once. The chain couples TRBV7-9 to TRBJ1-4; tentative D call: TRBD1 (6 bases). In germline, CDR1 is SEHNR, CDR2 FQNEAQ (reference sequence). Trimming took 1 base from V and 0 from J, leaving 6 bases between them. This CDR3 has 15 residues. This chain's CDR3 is CASSLGTATNEKLFF. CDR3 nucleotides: TGTGCCAGCAGCTTAGGGACAGCAACTAATGAAAAACTGTTTTTT.

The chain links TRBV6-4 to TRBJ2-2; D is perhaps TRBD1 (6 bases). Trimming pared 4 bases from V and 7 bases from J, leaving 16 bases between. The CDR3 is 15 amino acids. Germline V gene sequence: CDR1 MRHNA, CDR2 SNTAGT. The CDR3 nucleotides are TGTGCCAGCAGTGCCTCAGGGGCCGGATACGGGGAGCTGTTTTTT. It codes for CASSASGAGYGELFF.